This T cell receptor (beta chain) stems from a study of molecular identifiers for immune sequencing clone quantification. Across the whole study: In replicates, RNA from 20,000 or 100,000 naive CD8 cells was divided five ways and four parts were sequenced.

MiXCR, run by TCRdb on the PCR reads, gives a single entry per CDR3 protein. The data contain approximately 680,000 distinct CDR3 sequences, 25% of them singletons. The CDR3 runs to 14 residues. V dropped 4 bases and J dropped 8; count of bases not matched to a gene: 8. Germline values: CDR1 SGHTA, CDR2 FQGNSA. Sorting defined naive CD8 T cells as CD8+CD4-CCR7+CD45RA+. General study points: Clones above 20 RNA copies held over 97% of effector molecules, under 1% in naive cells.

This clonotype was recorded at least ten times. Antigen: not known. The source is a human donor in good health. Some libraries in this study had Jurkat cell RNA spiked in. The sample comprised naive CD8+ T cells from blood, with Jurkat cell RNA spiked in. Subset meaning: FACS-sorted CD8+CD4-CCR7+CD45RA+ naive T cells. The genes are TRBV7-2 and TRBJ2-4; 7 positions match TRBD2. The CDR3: CASSSVGGVDIQYF. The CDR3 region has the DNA TGTGCCAGCAGCTCCGTGGGGGGGGTCGACATTCAGTACTTC. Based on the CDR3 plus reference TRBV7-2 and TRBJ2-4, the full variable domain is GAGVSQSPSNKVTEKGKDVELRCDPISGHTALYWYRQSLGQGLEFLIYFQGNSAPDKSGLPSDRFSAERTGGSVSTLTIQRTQQEDSAVYLCASSSVGGVDIQYFGAGTRLSVL.